A selection of T cell receptor beta chains follows, all from one sample in a study of blood T cell repertoires in COVID-19. Data came from immunoSEQ multiplex PCR; TCRdb stores just in-frame clones and leaves some out. The sample contains over 350,000 clones, 75% to 90% of which appear only once. Input material: peripheral blood. The receptors come from a woman in her thirties with active or convalescent COVID-19. Each CDR3 is given with its conserved first and last residue. Each record gives: D gene, V gene, J gene, clone size, CDR3 protein, CDR3 DNA. D genes are given only for firm matches. Clone size, where shown, is once, few, many, or a class for clones that have expanded.

>.|TRBV19|TRBJ1-2|.
CASSTGHRNYGYTF
TGTGCCAGTAGTACGGGACACCGAAACTATGGCTACACCTTC
>.|TRBV2|TRBJ1-2|.
CASTREFLYGYTF
TGTGCCAGCACGAGGGAATTTCTCTATGGCTACACCTTC
>.|TRBV7-2|TRBJ1-2|.
CASTEGGVRRGYTF
TGTGCCAGCACCGAGGGGGGGGTTCGAAGAGGCTACACCTTC
>TRBD2|TRBV19|TRBJ2-1|once
CASSIEGAGGRAAYNEQFF
TGTGCCAGTAGTATCGAGGGAGCTGGCGGGAGGGCAGCCTACAATGAGCAGTTCTTC
>TRBD1|TRBV6-5|TRBJ2-7|.
CATRQGIGEQYF
TGTGCCACCCGACAGGGCATCGGCGAGCAGTACTTC
>.|TRBV3-1/TRBV3-2|TRBJ2-3|.
CASSMTDTQYF
TGTGCCAGCAGTATGACAGATACGCAGTATTTT
>.|TRBV6-5|TRBJ2-7|.
CASSYTAAGSYEQYF
TGTGCCAGCAGTTACACCGCTGCGGGCTCCTACGAGCAGTACTTC
>.|TRBV11-3|TRBJ2-7|few
CASSPGGLSYDQYF
TGTGCCAGCAGCCCCGGAGGGCTCTCCTACGATCAGTACTTC
>TRBD2|TRBV3-1/TRBV3-2|TRBJ2-7|.
CASSQFSGGGYEQYF
TGTGCCAGCAGCCAATTCTCGGGAGGCGGATACGAGCAGTACTTC
>.|TRBV5-1|TRBJ2-2|.
CASSLAGRENTGELFF
TGCGCCAGCAGCTTGGCGGGCAGGGAGAACACCGGGGAGCTGTTTTTT
>TRBD1|TRBV29-1|TRBJ1-3|.
CSAGQGALDTIYF
TGCAGCGCCGGACAGGGGGCTTTAGACACCATATATTTT